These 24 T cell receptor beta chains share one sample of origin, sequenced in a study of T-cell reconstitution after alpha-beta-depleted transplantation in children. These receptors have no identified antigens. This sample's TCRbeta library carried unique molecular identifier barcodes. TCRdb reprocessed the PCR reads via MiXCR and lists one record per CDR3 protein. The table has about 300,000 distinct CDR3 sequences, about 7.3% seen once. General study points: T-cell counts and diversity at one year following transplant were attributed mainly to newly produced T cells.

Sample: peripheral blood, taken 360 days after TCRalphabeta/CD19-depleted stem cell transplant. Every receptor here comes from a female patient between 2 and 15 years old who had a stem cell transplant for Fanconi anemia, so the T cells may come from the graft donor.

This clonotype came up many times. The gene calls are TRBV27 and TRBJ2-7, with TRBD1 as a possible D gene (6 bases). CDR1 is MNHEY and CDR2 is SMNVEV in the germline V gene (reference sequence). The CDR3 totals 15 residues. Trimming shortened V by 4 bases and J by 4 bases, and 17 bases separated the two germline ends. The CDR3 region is CASSSLFGQRYEQYF. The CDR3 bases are TGTGCCAGCAGTTCCCTATTCGGACAGAGATACGAGCAGTACTTC.

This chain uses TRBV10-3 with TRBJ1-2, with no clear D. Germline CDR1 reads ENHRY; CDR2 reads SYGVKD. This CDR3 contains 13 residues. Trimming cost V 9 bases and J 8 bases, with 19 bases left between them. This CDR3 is CAMSTKQRYGYTF. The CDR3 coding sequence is TGTGCCATGTCTACAAAACAAAGATACGGCTACACCTTC.

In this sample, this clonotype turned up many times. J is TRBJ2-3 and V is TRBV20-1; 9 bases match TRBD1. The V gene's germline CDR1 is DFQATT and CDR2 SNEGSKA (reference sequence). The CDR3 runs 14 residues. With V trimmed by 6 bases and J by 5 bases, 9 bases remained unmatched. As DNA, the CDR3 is TGCAGTGCCGAGGGACAGGGTTTGAGAGATACGCAGTATTTT. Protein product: CSAEGQGLRDTQYF.

CDR3 nucleotide sequence: TGTGCCAGCATACGGTTAGCGGGAGGGACCACTCGAGAGCAGTACTTC. Residues: CASIRLAGGTTREQYF. The chain links TRBV7-3 to TRBJ2-7; 11 bases are shared with TRBD2. Trimming took 7 bases from V and 7 from J; bases not matched to a gene: 15. The CDR3 is made up of 16 amino acids. Germline CDR1 is SGHTA and CDR2 is FQGTGA.

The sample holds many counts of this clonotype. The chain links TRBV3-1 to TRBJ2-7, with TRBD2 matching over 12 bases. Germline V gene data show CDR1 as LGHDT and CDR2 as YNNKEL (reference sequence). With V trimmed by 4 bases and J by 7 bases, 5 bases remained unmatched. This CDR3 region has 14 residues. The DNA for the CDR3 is TGTGCCAGCAGCCTGACTAGCGGGAGAGAGGAGCAGTACTTC. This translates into CASSLTSGREEQYF.

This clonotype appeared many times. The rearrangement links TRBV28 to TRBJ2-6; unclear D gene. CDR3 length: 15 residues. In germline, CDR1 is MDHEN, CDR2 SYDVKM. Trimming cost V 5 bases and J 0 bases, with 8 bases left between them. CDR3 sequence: CASSIRVSGANVLTF. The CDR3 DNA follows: TGTGCCAGCAGTATTCGGGTCTCTGGGGCCAACGTCCTGACTTTC. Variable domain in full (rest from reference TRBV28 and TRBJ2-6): DVKVTQSSRYLVKRTGEKVFLECVQDMDHENMFWYRQDPGLGLRLIYFSYDVKMKEKGDIPEGYSVSREKKERFSLILESASTNQTSMYLCASSIRVSGANVLTFGAGSRLTVL.

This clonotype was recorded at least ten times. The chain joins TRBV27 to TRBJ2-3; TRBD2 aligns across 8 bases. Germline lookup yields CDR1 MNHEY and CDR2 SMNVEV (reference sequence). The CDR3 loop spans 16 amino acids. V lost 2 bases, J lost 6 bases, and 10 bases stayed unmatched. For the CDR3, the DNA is TGTGCCAGCAGTTTAGGTTCCAGCGGGGGTATGGATACGCAGTATTTT. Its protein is CASSLGSSGGMDTQYF.

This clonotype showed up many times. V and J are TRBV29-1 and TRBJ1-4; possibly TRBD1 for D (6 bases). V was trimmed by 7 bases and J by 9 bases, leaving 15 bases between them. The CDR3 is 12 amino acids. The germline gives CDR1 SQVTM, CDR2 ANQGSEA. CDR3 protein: CSGSTGNKKLFF. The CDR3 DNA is TGCAGCGGCTCAACAGGGAACAAAAAACTGTTTTTT.

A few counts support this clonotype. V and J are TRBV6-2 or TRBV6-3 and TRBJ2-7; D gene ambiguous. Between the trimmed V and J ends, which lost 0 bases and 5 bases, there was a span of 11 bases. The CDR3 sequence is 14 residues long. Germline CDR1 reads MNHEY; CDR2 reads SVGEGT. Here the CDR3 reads CASSYSNAVDEQYF. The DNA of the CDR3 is TGTGCCAGCAGTTACTCGAATGCGGTTGACGAGCAGTACTTC.

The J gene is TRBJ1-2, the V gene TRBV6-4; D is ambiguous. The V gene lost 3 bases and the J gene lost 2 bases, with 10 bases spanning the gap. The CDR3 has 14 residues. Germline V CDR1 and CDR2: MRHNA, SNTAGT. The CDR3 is CASSERRENYGYTF. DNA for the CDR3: TGTGCCAGCAGTGAGCGGAGGGAGAACTATGGCTACACCTTC.

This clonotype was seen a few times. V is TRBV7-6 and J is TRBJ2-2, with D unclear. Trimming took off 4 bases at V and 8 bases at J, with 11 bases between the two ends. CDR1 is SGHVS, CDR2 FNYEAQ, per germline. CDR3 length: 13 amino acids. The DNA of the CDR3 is TGTGCCAGCAGCTCCCTCCCGGCGGGGGAGCTGTTTTTT. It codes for CASSSLPAGELFF.

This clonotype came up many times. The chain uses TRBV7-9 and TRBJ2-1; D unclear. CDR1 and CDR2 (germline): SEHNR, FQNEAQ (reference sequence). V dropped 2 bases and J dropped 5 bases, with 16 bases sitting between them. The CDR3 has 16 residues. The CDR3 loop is CASSLRADPEHNEQFF. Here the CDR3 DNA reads TGTGCCAGCAGCTTAAGGGCGGACCCGGAGCACAATGAGCAGTTCTTC.

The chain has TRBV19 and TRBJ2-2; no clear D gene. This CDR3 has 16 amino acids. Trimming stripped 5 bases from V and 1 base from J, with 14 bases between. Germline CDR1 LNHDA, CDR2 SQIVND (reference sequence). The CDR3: CASSPPQALNTGELFF. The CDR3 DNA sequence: TGTGCCAGTAGTCCCCCCCAGGCCCTGAACACCGGGGAGCTGTTTTTT.

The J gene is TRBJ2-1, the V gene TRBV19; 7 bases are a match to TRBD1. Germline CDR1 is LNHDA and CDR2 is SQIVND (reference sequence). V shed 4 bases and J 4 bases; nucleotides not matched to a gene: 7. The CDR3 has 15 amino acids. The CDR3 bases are TGTGCCAGTAGTAAGAGGACAGGAGATTACAATGAGCAGTTCTTC. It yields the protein CASSKRTGDYNEQFF. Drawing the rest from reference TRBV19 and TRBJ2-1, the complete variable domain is DGGITQSPKYLFRKEGQNVTLSCEQNLNHDAMYWYRQDPGQGLRLIYYSQIVNDFQKGDIAEGYSVSREKKESFPLTVTSAQKNPTAFYLCASSKRTGDYNEQFFGPGTRLTVL.

CDR3 amino acids: CASSPLGRMTGANVLTF. The CDR3 DNA reads TGTGCCAGCAGCCCGTTGGGGAGGATGACCGGGGCCAACGTCCTGACTTTC. The chain has TRBV3-1 and TRBJ2-6; D might be TRBD2 (6 bases). CDR3 length: 17 residues. The V and J ends lost 4 bases and 4 bases respectively, with 17 bases between them. Germline CDR1 is LGHDT and CDR2 is YNNKEL (reference sequence).

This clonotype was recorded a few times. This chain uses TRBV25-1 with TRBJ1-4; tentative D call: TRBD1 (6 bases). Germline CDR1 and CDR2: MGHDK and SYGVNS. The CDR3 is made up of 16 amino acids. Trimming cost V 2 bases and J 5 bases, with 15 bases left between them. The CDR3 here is CASSETPGQINEKLFF. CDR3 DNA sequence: TGTGCCAGCAGTGAAACCCCCGGACAGATAAATGAAAAACTGTTTTTT.

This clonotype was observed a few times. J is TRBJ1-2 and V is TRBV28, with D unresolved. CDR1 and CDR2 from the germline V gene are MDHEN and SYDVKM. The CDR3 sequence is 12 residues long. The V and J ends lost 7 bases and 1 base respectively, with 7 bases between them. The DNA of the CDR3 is TGTGCCAGCAACACGATTAACTATGGCTACACCTTC. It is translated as CASNTINYGYTF.

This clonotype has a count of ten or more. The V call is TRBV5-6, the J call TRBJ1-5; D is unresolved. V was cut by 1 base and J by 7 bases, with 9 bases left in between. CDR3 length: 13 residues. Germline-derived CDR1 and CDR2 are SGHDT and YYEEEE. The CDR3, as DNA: TGTGCCAGCAGCTTGCTTTCAGGACAGCCCCAGCATTTT. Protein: CASSLLSGQPQHF.

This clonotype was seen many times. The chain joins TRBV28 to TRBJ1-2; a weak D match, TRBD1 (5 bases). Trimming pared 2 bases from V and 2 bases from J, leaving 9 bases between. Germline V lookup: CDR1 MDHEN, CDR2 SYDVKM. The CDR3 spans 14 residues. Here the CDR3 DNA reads TGTGCCAGCAGTTTAAGTCGGGACAACTATGGCTACACCTTC. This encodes CASSLSRDNYGYTF.

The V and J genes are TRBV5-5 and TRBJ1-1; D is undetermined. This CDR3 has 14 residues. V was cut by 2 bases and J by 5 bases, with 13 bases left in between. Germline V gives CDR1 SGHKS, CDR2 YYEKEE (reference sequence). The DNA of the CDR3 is TGTGCCAGCAGCTTAGTCCCCCAGGAGACTGAAGCTTTCTTT. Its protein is CASSLVPQETEAFF.

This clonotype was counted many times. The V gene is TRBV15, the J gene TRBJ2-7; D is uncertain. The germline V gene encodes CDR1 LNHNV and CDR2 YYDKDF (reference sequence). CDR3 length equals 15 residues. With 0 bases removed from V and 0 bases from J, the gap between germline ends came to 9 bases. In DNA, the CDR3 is TGTGCCACCAGCAGAGATGCAGTTAGCTCCTACGAGCAGTACTTC. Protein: CATSRDAVSSYEQYF.

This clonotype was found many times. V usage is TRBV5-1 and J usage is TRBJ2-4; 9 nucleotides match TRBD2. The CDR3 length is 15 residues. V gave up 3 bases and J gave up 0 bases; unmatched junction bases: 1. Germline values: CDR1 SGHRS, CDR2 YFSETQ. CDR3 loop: CASSSSGIAKNIQYF. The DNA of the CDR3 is TGCGCCAGCAGCTCTAGCGGGATAGCCAAAAACATTCAGTACTTC.

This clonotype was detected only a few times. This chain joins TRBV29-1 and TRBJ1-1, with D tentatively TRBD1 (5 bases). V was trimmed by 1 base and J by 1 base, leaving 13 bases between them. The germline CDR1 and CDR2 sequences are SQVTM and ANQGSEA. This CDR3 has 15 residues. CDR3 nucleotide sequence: TGCAGCGTTGAAGTAGATCGGACAAGGAACACTGAAGCTTTCTTT. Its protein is CSVEVDRTRNTEAFF.

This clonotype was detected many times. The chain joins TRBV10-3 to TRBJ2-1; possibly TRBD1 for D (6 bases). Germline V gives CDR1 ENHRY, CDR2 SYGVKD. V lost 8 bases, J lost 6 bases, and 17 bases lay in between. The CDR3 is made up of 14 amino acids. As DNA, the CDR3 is TGTGCCATCCGGGACACCCTTGAAGGCAATGAGCAGTTCTTC. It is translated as CAIRDTLEGNEQFF.